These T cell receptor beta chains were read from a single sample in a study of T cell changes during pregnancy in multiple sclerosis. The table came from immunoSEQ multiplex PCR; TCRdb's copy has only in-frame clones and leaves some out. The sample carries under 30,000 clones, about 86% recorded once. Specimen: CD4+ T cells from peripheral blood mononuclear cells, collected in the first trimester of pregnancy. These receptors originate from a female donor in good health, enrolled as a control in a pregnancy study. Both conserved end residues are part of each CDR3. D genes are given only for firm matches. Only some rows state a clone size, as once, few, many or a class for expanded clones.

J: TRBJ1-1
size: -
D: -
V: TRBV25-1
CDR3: CASSESREHTEAFF
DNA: TGTGCCAGCAGTGAATCCAGGGAACACACTGAAGCTTTCTTT

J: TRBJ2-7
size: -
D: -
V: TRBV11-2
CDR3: CASRWGQGRAEQYF
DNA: TGTGCCAGCAGGTGGGGGCAGGGCCGGGCCGAGCAGTACTTC

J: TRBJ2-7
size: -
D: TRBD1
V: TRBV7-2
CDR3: CASSLASTGARVTYEQYF
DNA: TGTGCCAGCAGCTTAGCGTCTACAGGGGCCCGCGTCACCTACGAGCAGTACTTC

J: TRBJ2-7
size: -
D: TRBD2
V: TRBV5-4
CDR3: CASSRRGGGGSSYEQYF
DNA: TGTGCCAGCAGCCGCCGGGGGGGCGGGGGGAGCTCCTACGAGCAGTACTTC

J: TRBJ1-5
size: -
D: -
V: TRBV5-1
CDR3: CASSPIGGEWEPQHF
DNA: TGCGCCAGCAGCCCTATAGGCGGGGAGTGGGAGCCCCAGCATTTT

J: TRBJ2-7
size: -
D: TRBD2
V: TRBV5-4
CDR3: CASSLGTSGIYEQYF
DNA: TGTGCCAGCAGCTTGGGGACTAGCGGGATCTACGAGCAGTACTTC

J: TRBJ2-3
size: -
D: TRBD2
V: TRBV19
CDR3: CASSGLAGTATDTQYF
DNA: TGTGCCAGTAGTGGACTAGCGGGAACTGCCACAGATACGCAGTATTTT

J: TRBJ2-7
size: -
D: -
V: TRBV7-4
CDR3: CASSLESAGKIPYEQYF
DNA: TGTGCCAGCAGCTTAGAGTCGGCAGGGAAGATTCCCTACGAGCAGTACTTC

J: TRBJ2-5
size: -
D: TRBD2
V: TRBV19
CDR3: CASGTSGETQYF
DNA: TGTGCCAGTGGGACTAGCGGGGAGACCCAGTACTTC

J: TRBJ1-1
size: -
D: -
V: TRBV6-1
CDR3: CASRTAGVGTEAFF
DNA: TGTGCCAGCAGGACTGCAGGGGTGGGGACTGAAGCTTTCTTT

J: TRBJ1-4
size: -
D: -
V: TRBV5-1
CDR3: CATAPSSGAGAKTNEKLFF
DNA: TGCGCCACCGCACCAAGTTCAGGGGCGGGGGCCAAAACTAATGAAAAACTGTTTTTT

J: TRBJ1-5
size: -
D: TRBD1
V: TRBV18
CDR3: CASSHAGGGNQPQHF
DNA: TGTGCCAGCTCACACGCAGGGGGCGGCAATCAGCCCCAGCATTTT

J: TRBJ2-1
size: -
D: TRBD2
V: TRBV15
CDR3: CATSRAKGLAGGNEQFF
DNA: TGTGCCACCAGCAGAGCCAAGGGACTAGCGGGGGGCAATGAGCAGTTCTTC

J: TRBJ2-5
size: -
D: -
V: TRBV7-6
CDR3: CASRPPGLETQYF
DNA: TGTGCCAGCAGACCCCCCGGGTTAGAGACCCAGTACTTC

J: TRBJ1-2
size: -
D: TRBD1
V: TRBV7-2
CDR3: CASSGTGLRANYGYTF
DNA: TGTGCCAGCAGCGGGACAGGCTTGAGAGCTAACTATGGCTACACCTTC

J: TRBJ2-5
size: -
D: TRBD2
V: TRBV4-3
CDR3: CASSQVTSGETQYF
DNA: TGCGCCAGCAGCCAAGTGACTAGCGGGGAGACCCAGTACTTC

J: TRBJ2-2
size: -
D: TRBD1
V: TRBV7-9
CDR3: CASSLATTGPGELFF
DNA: TGTGCCAGCAGCTTAGCAACGACAGGGCCCGGGGAGCTGTTTTTT

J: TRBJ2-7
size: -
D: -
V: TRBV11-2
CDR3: CASSLVSGYEQYF
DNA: TGTGCCAGCAGCTTAGTGTCCGGCTACGAGCAGTACTTC

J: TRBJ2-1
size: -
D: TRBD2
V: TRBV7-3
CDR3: CASSSLADSYNEQFF
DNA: TGTGCCAGCAGCTCCCTAGCGGACTCCTACAATGAGCAGTTCTTC

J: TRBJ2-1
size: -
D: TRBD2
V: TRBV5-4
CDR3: CASSRTLAGSGNEQFF
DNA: TGTGCCAGCAGCCGGACCCTAGCGGGATCAGGTAATGAGCAGTTCTTC

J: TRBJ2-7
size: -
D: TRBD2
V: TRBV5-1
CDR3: CASSLAGGLWDEQYF
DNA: TGCGCCAGCAGCTTGGCGGGAGGGCTCTGGGACGAGCAGTACTTC

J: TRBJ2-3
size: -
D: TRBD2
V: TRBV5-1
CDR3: CASSLVAGALDTQYF
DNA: TGCGCCAGCAGCTTGGTGGCGGGAGCGCTAGATACGCAGTATTTT

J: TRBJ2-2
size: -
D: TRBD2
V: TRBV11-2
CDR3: CASQRAGGPSISGELFF
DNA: TGTGCCAGTCAACGAGCGGGAGGCCCATCTATCTCCGGGGAGCTGTTTTTT

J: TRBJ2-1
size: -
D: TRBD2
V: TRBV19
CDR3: CASSSRTSGGWGAYNEQFF
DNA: TGTGCCAGTAGTTCCCGGACTAGCGGGGGGTGGGGGGCCTACAATGAGCAGTTCTTC

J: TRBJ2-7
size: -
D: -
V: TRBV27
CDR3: CASSPDRTREQYF
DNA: TGTGCCAGCAGTCCCGACAGAACTCGTGAGCAGTACTTC

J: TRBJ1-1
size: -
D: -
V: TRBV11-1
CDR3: CASSLVGQENTEAFF
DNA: TGTGCCAGCAGCTTAGTGGGGCAGGAGAACACTGAAGCTTTCTTT

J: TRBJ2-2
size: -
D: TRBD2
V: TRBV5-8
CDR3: CASSRWTSGVSTGELFF
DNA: TGTGCCAGCAGCAGGTGGACTAGCGGGGTAAGCACCGGGGAGCTGTTTTTT

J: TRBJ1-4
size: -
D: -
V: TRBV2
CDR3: CASNREREKLFF
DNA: TGTGCCTCTAACAGGGAGAGGGAAAAACTGTTTTTT

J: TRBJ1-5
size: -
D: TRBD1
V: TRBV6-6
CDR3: CASSPDRGNQPQHF
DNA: TGTGCCAGCAGTCCCGACAGGGGGAATCAGCCCCAGCATTTT

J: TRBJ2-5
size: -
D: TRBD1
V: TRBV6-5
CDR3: CASSRPGTGEETQYF
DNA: TGTGCCAGCAGTAGGCCCGGGACAGGGGAAGAGACCCAGTACTTC

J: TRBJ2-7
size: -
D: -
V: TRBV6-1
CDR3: CASSEASSSYEQYF
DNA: TGTGCCAGCAGTGAAGCCTCGAGCTCCTACGAGCAGTACTTC

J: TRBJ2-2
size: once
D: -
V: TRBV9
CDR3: CASSLFANTGELFF
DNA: TGTGCCAGCAGCTTATTCGCGAACACCGGGGAGCTGTTTTTT

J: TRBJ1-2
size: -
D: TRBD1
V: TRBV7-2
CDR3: CASSTGTAHWGYTF
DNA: TGTGCCAGCAGCACCGGGACAGCCCACTGGGGCTACACCTTC

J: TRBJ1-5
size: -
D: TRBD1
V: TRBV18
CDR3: CASSPPQGQGADQPQHF
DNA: TGTGCCAGCTCACCACCTCAGGGACAGGGGGCAGATCAGCCCCAGCATTTT

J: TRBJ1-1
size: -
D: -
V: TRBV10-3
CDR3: CAISESTLGRMNTEAFF
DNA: TGTGCCATCAGTGAGTCGACTCTGGGGCGTATGAACACTGAAGCTTTCTTT